This is a list of T cell receptor beta chains from one sample in a study of CD8+ T cells in alopecia areata. Profiled with immunoSEQ multiplex PCR; TCRdb holds only in-frame clones, not every one. The sample consists of some 200,000 clones, around 50% of them appearing once. Material: CD8+ T cells sorted from blood, obtained at week 24, from a patient treated with tofacitinib. The receptor source for this set is a human donor with alopecia areata. Each CDR3 is given with its conserved first and last residue. D genes are given only for firm matches. Clone size is not always given. Where it is, it says once, few, many or a class for expanded clones.

V	D	J	size	CDR3	DNA
TRBV28	NA	TRBJ2-7	few	CASSPGGLREQYF	TGTGCCAGCAGCCCCGGTGGCCTTCGGGAGCAGTACTTC
TRBV7-9	NA	TRBJ2-1	few	CASSLSDNEQFF	TGTGCCAGCAGCTTATCAGATAATGAGCAGTTCTTC
TRBV2	NA	TRBJ2-5	NA	CARTRSGTQYF	TGTGCCAGAACTAGGTCCGGGACCCAGTACTTC
TRBV5-6	NA	TRBJ1-4	NA	CASSSPGDSNEKLFF	TGTGCCAGCAGCTCGCCGGGAGACTCTAATGAAAAACTGTTTTTT
TRBV9	TRBD1	TRBJ1-1	NA	CASSPRTGGGTEAFF	TGTGCCAGCAGCCCACGGACAGGGGGAGGAACTGAAGCTTTCTTT
TRBV4-1	NA	TRBJ1-2	once	CASSQGEDGGLYGYTF	TGCGCCAGCAGCCAAGGAGAAGACGGGGGGCTCTATGGCTACACCTTC
TRBV7-9	NA	TRBJ2-7	NA	CASSTWPGLMDEQYF	TGTGCCAGCAGCACCTGGCCAGGGTTAATGGACGAGCAGTACTTC
TRBV29-1	NA	TRBJ1-1	NA	CSVVGGDTEAFF	TGCAGCGTTGTGGGGGGGGACACTGAAGCTTTCTTT
TRBV7-2	TRBD1	TRBJ2-7	NA	CASSTGQGSYEQYF	TGTGCCAGCAGTACGGGACAGGGGTCCTACGAGCAGTACTTC
TRBV29-1	NA	TRBJ2-2	NA	CSVRAGELFF	TGCAGCGTTCGGGCCGGGGAGCTGTTTTTT
TRBV27	TRBD2	TRBJ2-4	NA	CASSISLGGAKNIQYF	TGTGCCAGCAGCATATCCCTGGGGGGGGCCAAAAACATTCAGTACTTC
TRBV4-2	NA	TRBJ1-1	NA	CASSPGGVEAFF	TGTGCCAGCAGCCCTGGTGGAGTTGAAGCTTTCTTT
TRBV11-2	NA	TRBJ2-6	NA	CATTEGAGANVLTF	TGTGCCACTACAGAGGGGGCTGGGGCCAACGTCCTGACTTTC
TRBV2	NA	TRBJ1-2	once	CARRMNGPLYGYTF	TGTGCCAGGAGGATGAACGGACCGCTCTATGGCTACACCTTC
TRBV29-1	NA	TRBJ1-1	few	CSAAGQTNTEAFF	TGCAGCGCTGCGGGACAAACGAACACTGAAGCTTTCTTT
TRBV13	NA	TRBJ2-2	NA	CASSVGTGNTGELFF	TGTGCCAGCAGCGTCGGGACGGGTAACACCGGGGAGCTGTTTTTT
TRBV13	NA	TRBJ2-3	NA	CASSLGSTDTQYF	TGTGCCAGCAGCTTGGGTAGCACAGATACGCAGTATTTT
TRBV23-1	NA	TRBJ2-4	NA	CASSREPSIQYF	TGCGCCAGCAGTCGCGAGCCTTCCATTCAGTACTTC
TRBV30	NA	TRBJ1-5	NA	CAWSVDRRQPQHF	TGTGCCTGGAGTGTCGATCGACGTCAGCCCCAGCATTTT
TRBV13	TRBD1	TRBJ1-5	NA	CASSRDRSLNQPQHF	TGTGCCAGCAGCCGGGACAGATCTCTCAATCAGCCCCAGCATTTT
TRBV7-9	TRBD1	TRBJ1-1	NA	CASSPTGQGVDLDTEAFF	TGTGCCAGCAGCCCAACGGGACAGGGTGTAGATTTGGACACTGAAGCTTTCTTT
TRBV13	NA	TRBJ1-1	once	CASSLALGTEAFF	TGTGCCAGCAGCCTGGCTCTTGGAACTGAAGCTTTCTTT
TRBV15	NA	TRBJ1-1	NA	CATSRQGSEAFF	TGTGCCACCAGCAGACAGGGGAGTGAAGCTTTCTTT
TRBV4-1	NA	TRBJ2-1	NA	CASSPYEGGNEQFF	TGCGCCAGCAGCCCCTACGAGGGTGGGAATGAGCAGTTCTTC
TRBV6-6	NA	TRBJ1-5	NA	CASRRNPGNQPQHF	TGTGCCAGCAGGAGAAACCCAGGCAATCAGCCCCAGCATTTT
TRBV23-1	NA	TRBJ2-7	few	CASGLGRGSYEQYF	TGCGCCAGCGGACTGGGACGGGGTTCCTACGAGCAGTACTTC
TRBV27	NA	TRBJ1-6	NA	CASSFIQLNSPLHF	TGTGCCAGCAGTTTTATACAGCTTAATTCACCCCTCCACTTT
TRBV25-1	NA	TRBJ1-5	NA	CASSESGRDSNQPQHF	TGTGCCAGCAGTGAATCCGGCAGGGATAGCAATCAGCCCCAGCATTTT
TRBV2	NA	TRBJ2-7	NA	CASSELGDYEQYF	TGTGCCAGCAGCGAGCTAGGGGACTACGAGCAGTACTTC
TRBV30	NA	TRBJ1-2	few	CAWRDYAYGYTF	TGTGCCTGGAGAGACTACGCCTATGGCTACACCTTC
TRBV6-5	NA	TRBJ1-2	few	CASSYGGLNGYTF	TGTGCCAGCAGTTACGGGGGTTTGAATGGCTACACCTTC
TRBV5-6	NA	TRBJ2-7	NA	CASNPGFSSYEQYF	TGTGCCAGCAACCCAGGGTTTTCGTCCTACGAGCAGTACTTC
TRBV27	TRBD1	TRBJ2-7	NA	CASSLTGNYEQYF	TGTGCCAGCAGCCTGACAGGGAACTACGAGCAGTACTTC
TRBV29-1	NA	TRBJ1-2	NA	CSVPGQKDYGYTF	TGCAGCGTTCCGGGACAAAAGGACTATGGCTACACCTTC
TRBV7-6	NA	TRBJ1-1	NA	CASSLRTVNTEAFF	TGTGCCAGCAGCTTAAGGACAGTGAACACTGAAGCTTTCTTT
TRBV5-1	NA	TRBJ1-1	NA	CASRGGGAFF	TGCGCCAGCAGGGGAGGGGGAGCTTTCTTT
TRBV27	NA	TRBJ2-1	NA	CASSFPGASYNEQFF	TGTGCCAGCAGTTTCCCAGGGGCCTCCTACAATGAGCAGTTCTTC
TRBV13	NA	TRBJ2-3	NA	CASSTRGRGVSDTQYF	TGTGCCAGCAGCACCCGTGGAAGGGGGGTCTCAGATACGCAGTATTTT
TRBV5-6	NA	TRBJ1-1	NA	CASTSGGNTEAFF	TGTGCCAGCACCTCGGGGGGTAATACTGAAGCTTTCTTT
TRBV15	NA	TRBJ2-7	once	CATSRAPYRDNEQYF	TGTGCCACCAGCAGAGCCCCGTACAGGGACAACGAGCAGTACTTC
TRBV7-9	TRBD2	TRBJ2-1	NA	CASSSLAGYYNEQFF	TGTGCCAGCAGCTCCCTAGCGGGCTACTACAATGAGCAGTTCTTC
TRBV2	NA	TRBJ2-4	NA	CASSDSLAKNIQYF	TGTGCCAGCAGTGACAGTCTAGCCAAAAACATTCAGTACTTC